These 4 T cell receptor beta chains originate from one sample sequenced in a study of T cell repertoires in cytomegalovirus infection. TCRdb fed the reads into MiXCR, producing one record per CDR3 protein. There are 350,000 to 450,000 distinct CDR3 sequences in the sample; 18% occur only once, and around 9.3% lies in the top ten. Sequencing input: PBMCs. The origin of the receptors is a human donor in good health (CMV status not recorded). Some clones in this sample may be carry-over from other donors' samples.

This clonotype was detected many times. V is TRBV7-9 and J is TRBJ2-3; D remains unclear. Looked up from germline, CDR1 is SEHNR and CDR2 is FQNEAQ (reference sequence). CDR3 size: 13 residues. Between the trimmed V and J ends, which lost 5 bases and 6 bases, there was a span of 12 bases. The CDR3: CASSPRTTDTQYF. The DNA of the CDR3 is TGTGCCAGCAGCCCCCGTACCACTGATACGCAGTATTTT.

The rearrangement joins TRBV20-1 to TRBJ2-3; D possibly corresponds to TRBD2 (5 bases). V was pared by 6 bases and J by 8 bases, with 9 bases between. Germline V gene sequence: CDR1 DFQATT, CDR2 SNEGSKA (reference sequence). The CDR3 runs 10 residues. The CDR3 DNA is TGCAGTGCCTACCGGGGTACGCAGTATTTT. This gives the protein CSAYRGTQYF.

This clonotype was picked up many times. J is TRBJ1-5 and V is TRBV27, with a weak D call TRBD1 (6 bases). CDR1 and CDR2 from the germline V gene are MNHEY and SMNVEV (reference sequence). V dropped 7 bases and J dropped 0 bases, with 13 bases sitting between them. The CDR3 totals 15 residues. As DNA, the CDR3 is TGTGCCAGCACCCAAACAGGGAATAGCAATCAGCCCCAGCATTTT. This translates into CASTQTGNSNQPQHF.

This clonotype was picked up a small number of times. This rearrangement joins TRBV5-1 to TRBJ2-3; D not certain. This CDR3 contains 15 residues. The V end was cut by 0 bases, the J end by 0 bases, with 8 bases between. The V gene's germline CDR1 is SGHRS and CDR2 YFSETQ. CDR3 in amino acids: CASSLVTTSTDTQYF. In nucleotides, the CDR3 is TGCGCCAGCAGCTTGGTAACCACTAGCACAGATACGCAGTATTTT.